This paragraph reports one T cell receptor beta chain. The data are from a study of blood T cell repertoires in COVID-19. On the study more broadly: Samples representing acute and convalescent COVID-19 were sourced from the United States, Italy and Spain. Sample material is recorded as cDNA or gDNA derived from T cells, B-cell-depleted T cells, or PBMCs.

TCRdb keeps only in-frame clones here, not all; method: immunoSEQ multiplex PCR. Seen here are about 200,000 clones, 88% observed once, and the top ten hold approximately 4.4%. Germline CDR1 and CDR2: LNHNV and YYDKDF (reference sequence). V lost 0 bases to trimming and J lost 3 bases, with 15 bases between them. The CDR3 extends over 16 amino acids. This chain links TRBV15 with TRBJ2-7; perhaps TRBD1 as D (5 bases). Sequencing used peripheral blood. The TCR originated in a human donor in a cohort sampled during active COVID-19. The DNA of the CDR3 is TGTGCCACCAGCAGAGATGAACCACAGGTCATCTACGAGCAGTACTTC. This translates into CATSRDEPQVIYEQYF. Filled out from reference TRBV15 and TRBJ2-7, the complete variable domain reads DAMVIQNPRYQVTQFGKPVTLSCSQTLNHNVMYWYQQKSSQAPKLLFHYYDKDFNNEADTPDNFQSRRPNTSFCFLDIRSPGLGDTAMYLCATSRDEPQVIYEQYFGPGTRLTVT.